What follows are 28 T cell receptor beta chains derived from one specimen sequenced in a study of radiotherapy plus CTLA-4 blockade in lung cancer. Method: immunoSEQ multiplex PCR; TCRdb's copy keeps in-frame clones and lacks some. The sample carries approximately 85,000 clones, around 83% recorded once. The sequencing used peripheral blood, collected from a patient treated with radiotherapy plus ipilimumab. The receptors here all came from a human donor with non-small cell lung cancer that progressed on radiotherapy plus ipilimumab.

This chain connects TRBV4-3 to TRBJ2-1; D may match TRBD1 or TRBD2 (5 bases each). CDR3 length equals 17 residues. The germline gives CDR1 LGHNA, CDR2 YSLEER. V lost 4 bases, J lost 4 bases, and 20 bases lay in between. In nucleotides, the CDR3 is TGCGCCAGCAGCCTCAGACCCCCCCGGGACCCATACAATGAGCAGTTCTTC. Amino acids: CASSLRPPRDPYNEQFF.

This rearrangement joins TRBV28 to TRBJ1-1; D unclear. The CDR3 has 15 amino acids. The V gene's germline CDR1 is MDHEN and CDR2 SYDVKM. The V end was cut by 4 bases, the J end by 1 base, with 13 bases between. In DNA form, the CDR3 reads TGTGCCAGCAGTTCCCCTCCAGGACGGAACACTGAAGCTTTCTTT. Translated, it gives CASSSPPGRNTEAFF.

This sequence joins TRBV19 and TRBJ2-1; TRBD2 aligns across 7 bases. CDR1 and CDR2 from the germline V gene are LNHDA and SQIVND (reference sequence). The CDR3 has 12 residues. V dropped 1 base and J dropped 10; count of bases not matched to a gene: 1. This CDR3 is CASSIVTSEQFF. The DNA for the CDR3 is TGTGCCAGTAGTATAGTGACTAGCGAGCAGTTCTTC. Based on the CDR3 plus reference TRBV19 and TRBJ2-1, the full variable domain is DGGITQSPKYLFRKEGQNVTLSCEQNLNHDAMYWYRQDPGQGLRLIYYSQIVNDFQKGDIAEGYSVSREKKESFPLTVTSAQKNPTAFYLCASSIVTSEQFFGPGTRLTVL.

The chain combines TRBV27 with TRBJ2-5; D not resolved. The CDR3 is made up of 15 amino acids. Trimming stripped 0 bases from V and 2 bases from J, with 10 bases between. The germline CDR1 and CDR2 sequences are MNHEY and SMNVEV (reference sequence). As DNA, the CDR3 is TGTGCCAGCAGTTTATCTGCCCGGCTACAAGAGACCCAGTACTTC. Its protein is CASSLSARLQETQYF.

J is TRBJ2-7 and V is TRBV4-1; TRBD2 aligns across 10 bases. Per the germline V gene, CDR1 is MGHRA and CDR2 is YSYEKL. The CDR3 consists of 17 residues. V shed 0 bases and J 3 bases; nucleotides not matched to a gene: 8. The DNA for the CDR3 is TGCGCCAGCAGCCAAGACAACCTAGCGGGAGCCCTCTACGAGCAGTACTTC. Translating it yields CASSQDNLAGALYEQYF.

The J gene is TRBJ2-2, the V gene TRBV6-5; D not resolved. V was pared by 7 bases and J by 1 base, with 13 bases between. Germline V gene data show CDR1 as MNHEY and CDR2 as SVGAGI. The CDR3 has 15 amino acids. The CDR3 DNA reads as TGTGCCAGCACCCCCGGATTGGGGAACACCGGGGAGCTGTTTTTT. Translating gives CASTPGLGNTGELFF.

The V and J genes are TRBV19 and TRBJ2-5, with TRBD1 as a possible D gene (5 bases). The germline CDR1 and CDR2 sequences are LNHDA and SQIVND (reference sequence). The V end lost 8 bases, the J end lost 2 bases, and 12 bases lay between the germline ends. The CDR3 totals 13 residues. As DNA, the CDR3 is TGTGCCAGTGCCCGGCAGGGTCAAGAGACCCAGTACTTC. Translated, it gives CASARQGQETQYF.

The CDR3, as DNA: TGTGCCACCAGCCCCGGACAGCCAGGACCTTCTAACTATGGCTACACCTTC. It is translated as CATSPGQPGPSNYGYTF. The chain employs TRBV15 and TRBJ1-2; a weak D match, TRBD1 (6 bases). Deletions cut 5 bases from V and 0 bases from J, with 19 bases between. This CDR3 contains 17 residues. Germline lookup yields CDR1 LNHNV and CDR2 YYDKDF (reference sequence). The full variable domain, rest sourced from reference TRBV15 and TRBJ1-2, is DAMVIQNPRYQVTQFGKPVTLSCSQTLNHNVMYWYQQKSSQAPKLLFHYYDKDFNNEADTPDNFQSRRPNTSFCFLDIRSPGLGDTAMYLCATSPGQPGPSNYGYTFGSGTRLTVV.

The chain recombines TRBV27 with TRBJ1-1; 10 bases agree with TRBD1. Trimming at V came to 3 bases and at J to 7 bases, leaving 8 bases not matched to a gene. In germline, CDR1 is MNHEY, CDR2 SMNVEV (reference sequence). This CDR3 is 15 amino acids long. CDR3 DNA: TGTGCCAGCAGTTTGGGACAGGGGATTAGAGATGAAGCTTTCTTT. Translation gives CASSLGQGIRDEAFF.

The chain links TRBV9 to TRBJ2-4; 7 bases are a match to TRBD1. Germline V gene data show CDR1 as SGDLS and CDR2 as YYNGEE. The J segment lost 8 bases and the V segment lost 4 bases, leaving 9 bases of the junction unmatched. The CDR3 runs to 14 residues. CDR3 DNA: TGTGCCAGCAGCCTTCGGGCAGGGGGTGACATTCAGTACTTC. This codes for CASSLRAGGDIQYF.

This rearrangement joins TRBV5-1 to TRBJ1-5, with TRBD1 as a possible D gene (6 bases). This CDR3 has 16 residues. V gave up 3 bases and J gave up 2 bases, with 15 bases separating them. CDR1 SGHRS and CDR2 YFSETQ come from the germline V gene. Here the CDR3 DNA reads TGCGCCAGCAGCTCGGTCCCGGGGGGCGGCAATCAGCCCCAGCATTTT. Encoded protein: CASSSVPGGGNQPQHF.

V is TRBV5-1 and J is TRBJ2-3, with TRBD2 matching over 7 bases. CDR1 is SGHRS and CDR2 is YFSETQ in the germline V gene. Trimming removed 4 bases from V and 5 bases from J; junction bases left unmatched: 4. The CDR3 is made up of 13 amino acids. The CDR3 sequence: CASSQSGVDTQYF. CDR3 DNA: TGCGCCAGCAGCCAAAGCGGGGTAGATACGCAGTATTTT.

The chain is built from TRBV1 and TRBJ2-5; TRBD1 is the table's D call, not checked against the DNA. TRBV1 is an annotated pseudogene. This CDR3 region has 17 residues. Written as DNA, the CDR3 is TGCACCAGCAGCCAACATGGGGACAGGGGGCTTGAAGAGACCCAGTACTTC. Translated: CTSSQHGDRGLEETQYF.

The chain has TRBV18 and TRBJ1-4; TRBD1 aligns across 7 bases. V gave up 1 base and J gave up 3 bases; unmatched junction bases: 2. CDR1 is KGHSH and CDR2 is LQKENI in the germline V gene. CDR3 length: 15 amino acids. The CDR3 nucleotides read TGTGCCAGCTCACCACGACAGGGCTCTAATGAAAAACTGTTTTTT. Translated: CASSPRQGSNEKLFF.

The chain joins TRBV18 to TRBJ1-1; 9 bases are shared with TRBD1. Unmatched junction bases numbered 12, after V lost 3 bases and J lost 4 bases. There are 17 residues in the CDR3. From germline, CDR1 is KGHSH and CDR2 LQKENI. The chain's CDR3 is CASSPSNTGGSVTEAFF. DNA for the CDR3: TGTGCCAGCTCACCTTCGAACACAGGGGGCTCAGTCACTGAAGCTTTCTTT. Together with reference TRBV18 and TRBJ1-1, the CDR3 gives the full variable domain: NAGVMQNPRHLVRRRGQEARLRCSPMKGHSHVYWYRQLPEEGLKFMVYLQKENIIDESGMPKERFSAEFPKEGPSILRIQQVVRGDSAAYFCASSPSNTGGSVTEAFFGQGTRLTVV.

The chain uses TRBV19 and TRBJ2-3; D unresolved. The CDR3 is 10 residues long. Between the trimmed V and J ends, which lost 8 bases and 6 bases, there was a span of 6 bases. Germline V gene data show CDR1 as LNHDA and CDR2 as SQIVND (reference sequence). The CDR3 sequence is CASPSDTQYF. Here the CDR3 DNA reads TGTGCCAGTCCGTCGGATACGCAGTATTTT.

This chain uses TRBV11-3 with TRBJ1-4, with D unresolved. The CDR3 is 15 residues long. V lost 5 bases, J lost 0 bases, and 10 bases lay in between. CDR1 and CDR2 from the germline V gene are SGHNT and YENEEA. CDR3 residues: CASSPDGATNEKLFF. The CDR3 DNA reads TGTGCCAGCAGCCCGGACGGAGCAACTAATGAAAAACTGTTTTTT.

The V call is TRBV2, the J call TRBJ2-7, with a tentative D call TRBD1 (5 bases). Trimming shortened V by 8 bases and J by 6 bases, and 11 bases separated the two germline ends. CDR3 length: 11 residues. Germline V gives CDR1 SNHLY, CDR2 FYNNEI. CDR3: CASLETVEQYF. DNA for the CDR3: TGTGCCAGCCTCGAGACAGTCGAGCAGTACTTC.

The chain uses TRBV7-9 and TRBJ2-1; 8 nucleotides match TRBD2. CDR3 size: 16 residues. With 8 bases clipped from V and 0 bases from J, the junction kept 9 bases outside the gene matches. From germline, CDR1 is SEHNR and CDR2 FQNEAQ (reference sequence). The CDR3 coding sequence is TGTGCCAGCTTCCCTTGGAGCGGGAGCTCCTACAATGAGCAGTTCTTC. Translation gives CASFPWSGSSYNEQFF.

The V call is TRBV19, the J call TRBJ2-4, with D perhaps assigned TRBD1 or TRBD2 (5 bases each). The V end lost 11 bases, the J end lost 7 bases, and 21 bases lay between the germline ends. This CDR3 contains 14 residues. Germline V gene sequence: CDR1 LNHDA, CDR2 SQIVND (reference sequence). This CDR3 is CADGTGPRENIQYF. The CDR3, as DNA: TGTGCCGATGGAACAGGTCCGAGGGAGAACATTCAGTACTTC.

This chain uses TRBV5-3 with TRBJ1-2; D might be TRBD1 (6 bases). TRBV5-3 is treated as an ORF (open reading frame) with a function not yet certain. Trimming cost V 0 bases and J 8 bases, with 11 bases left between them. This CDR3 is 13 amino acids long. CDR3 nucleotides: TGTGCCAGAAGCTTGGAGGGGGTTAGGGGCTACACCTTC. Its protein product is CARSLEGVRGYTF.

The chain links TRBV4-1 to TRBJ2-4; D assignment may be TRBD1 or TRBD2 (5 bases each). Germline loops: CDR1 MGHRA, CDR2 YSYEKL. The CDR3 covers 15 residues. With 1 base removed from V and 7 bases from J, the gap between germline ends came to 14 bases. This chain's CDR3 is CASSQGPQEENIQYF. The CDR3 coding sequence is TGCGCCAGCAGCCAAGGACCACAGGAGGAGAACATTCAGTACTTC.

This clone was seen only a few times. Written as DNA, the CDR3 is TGTGCCAGCAGCTCAAGGGACTATTTCGATGAGCAGTTCTTC. The encoded protein is CASSSRDYFDEQFF. V is TRBV7-3 and J is TRBJ2-1, with 7 nucleotides matching TRBD2. Trimming cost V 4 bases and J 8 bases; bases outside gene matches: 8. The CDR3 extends over 14 amino acids. Looked up from germline, CDR1 is SGHTA and CDR2 is FQGTGA.

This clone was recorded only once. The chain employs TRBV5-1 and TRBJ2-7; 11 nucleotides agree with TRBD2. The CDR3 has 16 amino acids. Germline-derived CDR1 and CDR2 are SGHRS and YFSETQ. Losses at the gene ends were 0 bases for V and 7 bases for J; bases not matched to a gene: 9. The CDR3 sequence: CASSLVYSGGALEQYF. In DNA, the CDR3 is TGCGCCAGCAGCTTGGTATATAGCGGGGGGGCTCTTGAGCAGTACTTC.

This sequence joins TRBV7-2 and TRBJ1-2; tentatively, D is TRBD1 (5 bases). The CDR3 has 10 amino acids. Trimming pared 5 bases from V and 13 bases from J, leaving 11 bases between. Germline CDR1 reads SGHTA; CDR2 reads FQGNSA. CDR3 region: CASSRDLGTF. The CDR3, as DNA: TGTGCCAGCAGCCGGGACCTAGGCACCTTC.

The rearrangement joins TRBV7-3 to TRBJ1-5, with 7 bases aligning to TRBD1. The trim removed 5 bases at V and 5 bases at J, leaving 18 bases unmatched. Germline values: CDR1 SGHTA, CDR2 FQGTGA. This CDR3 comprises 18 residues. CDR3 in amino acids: CASSEPSTGDISHQPQHF. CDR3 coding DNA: TGTGCCAGCAGCGAACCGTCCACAGGGGACATATCCCATCAGCCCCAGCATTTT.

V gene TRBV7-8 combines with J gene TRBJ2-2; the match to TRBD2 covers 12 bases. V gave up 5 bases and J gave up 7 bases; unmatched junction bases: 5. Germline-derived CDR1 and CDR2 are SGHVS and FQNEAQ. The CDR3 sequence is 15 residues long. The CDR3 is CASSRTSGIVGELFF. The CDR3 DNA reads TGTGCCAGCAGCCGGACTAGCGGGATCGTCGGGGAGCTGTTTTTT.

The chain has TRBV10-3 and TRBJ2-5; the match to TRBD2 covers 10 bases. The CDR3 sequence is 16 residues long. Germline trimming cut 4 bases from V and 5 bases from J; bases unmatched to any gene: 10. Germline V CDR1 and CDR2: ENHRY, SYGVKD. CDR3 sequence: CAISVDSSGRGETQYF. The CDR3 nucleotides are TGTGCCATCAGTGTCGACTCTAGCGGGAGAGGGGAGACCCAGTACTTC.